Described below is a single T cell receptor (beta chain) sequence and its context. The data are from a study of blood T cell repertoires in COVID-19. Study details: Samples taken during acute and convalescent COVID-19 were collected in the United States, Italy and Spain. T cells, B-cell-depleted T cells, or PBMCs supplied cDNA or gDNA.

The authors' processing: From reference gene primer amplification, estimates of nucleated cell counts were derived. Here immunoSEQ multiplex PCR was the method, and the copy in TCRdb shows in-frame clones only, minus some. V, J and clone size reflect that table, while D and trimming were determined from the DNA. The sample comprises approximately 250,000 clones, about four fifths of which are singletons, and more than 1.5% rests with the top ten. V was cut by 5 bases and J by 1 base, with 9 bases left in between. This CDR3 spans 14 amino acids. Germline V gene data show CDR1 as MDHEN and CDR2 as SYDVKM.

Material for sequencing was peripheral blood. This TCR derives from a middle-aged woman who had recovered from COVID-19. The genes are TRBV28 and TRBJ1-5, with TRBD1 as a possible D gene (5 bases). The CDR3 is CASSTQGSNQPQHF. The CDR3 DNA reads TGTGCCAGCAGTACCCAGGGCAGCAATCAGCCCCAGCATTTT.